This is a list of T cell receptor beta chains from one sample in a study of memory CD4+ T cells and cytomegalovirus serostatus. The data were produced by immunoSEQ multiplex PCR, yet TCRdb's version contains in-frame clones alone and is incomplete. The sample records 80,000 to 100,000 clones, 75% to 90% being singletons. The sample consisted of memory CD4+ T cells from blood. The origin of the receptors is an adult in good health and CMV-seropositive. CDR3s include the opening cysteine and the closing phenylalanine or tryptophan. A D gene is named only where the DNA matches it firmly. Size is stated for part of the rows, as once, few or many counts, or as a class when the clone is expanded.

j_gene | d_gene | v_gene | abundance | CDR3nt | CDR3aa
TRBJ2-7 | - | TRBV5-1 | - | TGCGCCAGCAGCTTGGACGGAATGGGGTACGAGCAGTACTTC | CASSLDGMGYEQYF
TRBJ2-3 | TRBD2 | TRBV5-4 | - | TGTGCCAGCAGCCAGACTAGCGGGAGGCCTGATACGCAGTATTTT | CASSQTSGRPDTQYF
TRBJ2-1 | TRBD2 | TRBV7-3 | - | TGTGCCAGCAGCTCTAATAGCGGGAGGGCCAATGAGCAGTTCTTC | CASSSNSGRANEQFF
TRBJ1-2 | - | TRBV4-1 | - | TGCGCCAGCAGCCAAAATCAAGGGGCGAACTATGGCTACACCTTC | CASSQNQGANYGYTF
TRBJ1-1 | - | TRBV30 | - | TGTGCCTGGAGTGTAACGAGGTCGGGGGGGAACACTGAAGCTTTCTTT | CAWSVTRSGGNTEAFF
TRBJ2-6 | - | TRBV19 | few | TGTGCCAGTGTCCGGGCTGGGGCCAACGTCCTGACTTTC | CASVRAGANVLTF
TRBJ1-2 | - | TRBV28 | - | TGTGCCAGCAGTTTAGACCTGGGAGGCTACACCTTC | CASSLDLGGYTF
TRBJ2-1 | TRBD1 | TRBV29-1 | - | TGCAGCGTTGAATTTTTTACAGGGGGCGGTGAGCAGTTCTTC | CSVEFFTGGGEQFF
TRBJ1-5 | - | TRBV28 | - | TGTGCCAGCAGTTTATTAGGGCAAACAGGGAATCAGCCCCAGCATTTT | CASSLLGQTGNQPQHF
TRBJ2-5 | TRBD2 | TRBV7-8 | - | TGTGCCAGCAGCCCAAGGAGGCTAGCGGGGGACCAAGAGACCCAGTACTTC | CASSPRRLAGDQETQYF
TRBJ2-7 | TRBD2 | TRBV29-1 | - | TGCAGCGTTGGGTCTAGCGGGAGGTCGGGCGAGCAGTACTTC | CSVGSSGRSGEQYF
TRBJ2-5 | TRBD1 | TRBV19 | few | TGTGCCAGTAGTATAGGAGCAGGGGGCTACGAGACCCAGTACTTC | CASSIGAGGYETQYF
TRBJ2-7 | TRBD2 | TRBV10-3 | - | TGTGCCATCAGAGATAGCGGGAGGGCCCAACCCGAGCAGTACTTC | CAIRDSGRAQPEQYF
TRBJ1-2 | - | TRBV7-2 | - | TGTGCCAGCAGCCTGACAGCGGACAGCTTGGAGGGCTACACCTTC | CASSLTADSLEGYTF
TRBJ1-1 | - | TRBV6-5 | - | TGTGCCAGCAGTCCCTGGGCACAGAACACTGAAGCTTTCTTT | CASSPWAQNTEAFF
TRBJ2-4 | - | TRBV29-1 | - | TGCAGCGTTGTTCCGGGGGCCAAAAACATTCAGTACTTC | CSVVPGAKNIQYF
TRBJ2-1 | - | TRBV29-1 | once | TGCAGCGTTGATTCAAGCTCCTACAATGAGCAGTTCTTC | CSVDSSSYNEQFF
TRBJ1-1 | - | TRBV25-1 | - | TGTGCCAGCAGTGAACCGATGGGTGGGGGCGCGAACACTGAAGCTTTCTTT | CASSEPMGGGANTEAFF
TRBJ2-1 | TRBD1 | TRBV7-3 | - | TGTGCCAGCAGCTTACGAGCGAGACAGGGCCTCGTGGGTTTAACACACAATGAGCAGTTCTTC | CASSLRARQGLVGLTHNEQFF
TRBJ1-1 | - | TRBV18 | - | TGTGCCAGCGCTCGTGAGTTGAACACTGAAGCTTTCTTT | CASARELNTEAFF
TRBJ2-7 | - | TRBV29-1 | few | TGCAGCGCCTCGTGGGGCCCAAGGGGCGAGCAGTACTTC | CSASWGPRGEQYF
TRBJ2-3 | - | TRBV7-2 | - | TGTGCCAGCAGCTTAAGGGAGGCAGATACGCAGTATTTT | CASSLREADTQYF
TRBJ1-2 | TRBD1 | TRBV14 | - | TGTGCCAGCAGCCCCCGGACAGGGGGCCTCTATGGCTACACCTTC | CASSPRTGGLYGYTF
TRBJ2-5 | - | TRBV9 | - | TGTGCCAGCAGCCCATCCGGGGGCAAAGAGACCCAGTACTTC | CASSPSGGKETQYF
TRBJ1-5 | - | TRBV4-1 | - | TGCGCCAGCAGCCAAGATTCCGGGAGGGGCAATCAGCCCCAGCATTTT | CASSQDSGRGNQPQHF
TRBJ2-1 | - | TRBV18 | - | TGTGCCAGCTCACGAGGGTTTCTCAATGAGCAGTTCTTC | CASSRGFLNEQFF
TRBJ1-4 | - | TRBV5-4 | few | TGTGCCAGTCAGCGTAACAGTGGGGAACTGTTTTTT | CASQRNSGELFF
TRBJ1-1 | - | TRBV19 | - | TGTGCCAGTAGTTCTACCATGGACACTGAAGCTTTCTTT | CASSSTMDTEAFF
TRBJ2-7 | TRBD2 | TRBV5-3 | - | TGTGCCAGAAGTATCGGGGGGTTCTCCTACGAGCAGTACTTC | CARSIGGFSYEQYF
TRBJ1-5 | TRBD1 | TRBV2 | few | TGTGCCAGCAGTGAACAGGGGGGTAGCAATCAGCCCCAGCATTTT | CASSEQGGSNQPQHF
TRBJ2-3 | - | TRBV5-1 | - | TGCGCCAGCAGCGGGGGCAGGGTCGCAGATACGCAGTATTTT | CASSGGRVADTQYF
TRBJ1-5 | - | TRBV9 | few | TGTGCCAGCAGCGTAGATAACGATCAGCCCCAGCATTTT | CASSVDNDQPQHF
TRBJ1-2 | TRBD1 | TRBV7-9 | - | TGTGCCAGCAGCAGAGGACAGGGAAACTATGGCTACACCTTC | CASSRGQGNYGYTF
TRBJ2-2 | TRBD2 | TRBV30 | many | TGTGCCTGGGTCTCTCAAATAGCGGGAGGAGCCGGGGAGCTGTTTTTT | CAWVSQIAGGAGELFF
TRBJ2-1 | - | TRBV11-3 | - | TGTGCCAGCAGTAATCCCGGGACTTCCCAAGGGTCCTACAATGAGCAGTTCTTC | CASSNPGTSQGSYNEQFF
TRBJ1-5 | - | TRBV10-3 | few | TGTGCCATCAGTGAGAGGGCAGGTCAGCCCCAGCATTTT | CAISERAGQPQHF
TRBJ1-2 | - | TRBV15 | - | TGTGCCACCAGCAGAGACAGGCCGTTGGACTATGGCTACACCTTC | CATSRDRPLDYGYTF
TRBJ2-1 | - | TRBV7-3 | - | TGTGCCAGCAGCTTCCATCAGGGGGGAGAGCAGTTCTTC | CASSFHQGGEQFF
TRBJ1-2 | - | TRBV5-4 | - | TGTGCCAGCAGCTCCGGGGGTTGGACGGAATATGGCTACACCTTC | CASSSGGWTEYGYTF
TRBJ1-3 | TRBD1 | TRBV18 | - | TGTGCCAGCTCACCACCGGTTAGGGGGCCTGGAAACACCATATATTTT | CASSPPVRGPGNTIYF
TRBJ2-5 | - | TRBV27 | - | TGTGCCAGCAGTTTATCCCTCAGGGCCGAAGAGACCCAGTACTTC | CASSLSLRAEETQYF
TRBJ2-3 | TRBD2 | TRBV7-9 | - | TGTGCCAGCAGCTCCAGGACTAGCGGTTACACAGATACGCAGTATTTT | CASSSRTSGYTDTQYF
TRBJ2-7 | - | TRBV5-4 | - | TGTGCCAGCAGCTTGGATGGCTACGAGCAGTACTTC | CASSLDGYEQYF
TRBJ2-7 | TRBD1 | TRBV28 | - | TGTGCCAGCAGTCCCGCCGACAGGGTCGCCTACGAGCAGTACTTC | CASSPADRVAYEQYF
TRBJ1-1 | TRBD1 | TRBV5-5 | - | TGTGCCAGCAGCCGACAGGGGGTTCGGGCTTTCTTT | CASSRQGVRAFF
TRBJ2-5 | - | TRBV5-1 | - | TGCGCCAGCAGCTTGGAGGGGGGGCTTGGAGAGACCCAGTACTTC | CASSLEGGLGETQYF
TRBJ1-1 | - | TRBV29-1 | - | TGCAGCGTTGTACCTTTCATGAACACTGAAGCTTTCTTT | CSVVPFMNTEAFF
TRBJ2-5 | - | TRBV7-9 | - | TGTGCCAGCAGCGGCCGGGTGGGGTACCAAGAGACCCAGTACTTC | CASSGRVGYQETQYF
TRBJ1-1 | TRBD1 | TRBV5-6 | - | TGTGCCAGCAGCTTGGGCGTCCAGGGGGCCGTAGCTTTCTTT | CASSLGVQGAVAFF
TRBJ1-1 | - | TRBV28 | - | TGTGCCAGCAAGCTATTGACGGGAACTGAAGCTTTCTTT | CASKLLTGTEAFF
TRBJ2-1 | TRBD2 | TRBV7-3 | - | TGTGCCAGCAGCCCTAGCGGGGCCCGCTCCTACAATGAGCAGTTCTTC | CASSPSGARSYNEQFF
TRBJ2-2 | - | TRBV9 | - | TGTGCCAGCAGCGTAGCTGCCGGGGAGCTGTTTTTT | CASSVAAGELFF
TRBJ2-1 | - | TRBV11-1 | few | TGTGCCAGCACCCGACCGACTACTACTACCAATGAGCAGTTCTTC | CASTRPTTTTNEQFF
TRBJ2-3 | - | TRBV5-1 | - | TGCGCCAGCAGCTATGAGGGCCCGGGAGATACGCAGTATTTT | CASSYEGPGDTQYF
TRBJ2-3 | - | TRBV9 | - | TGTGCCAGCAGCGTACGGTTGGACGATACGCAGTATTTT | CASSVRLDDTQYF
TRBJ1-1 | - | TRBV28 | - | TGTGCCAGCAGTACCGGGGGCCGTGTCGCCACTGAAGCTTTCTTT | CASSTGGRVATEAFF
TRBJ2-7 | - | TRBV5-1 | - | TGCGCCAGCAGCTTGGACTTCCAGGGGTTCTACGAGCAGTACTTC | CASSLDFQGFYEQYF
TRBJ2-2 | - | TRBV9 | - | TGTGCCAGCAGCGTAGAGTCTAAGACCGGGGAGCTGTTTTTT | CASSVESKTGELFF
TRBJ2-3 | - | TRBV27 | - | TGTGCCAGCAAGGATGGGGGAAAAGATACGCAGTATTTT | CASKDGGKDTQYF
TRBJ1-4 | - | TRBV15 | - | TGTGCCACCAGCAGAGACGTAGGGACATCGGGTGGTGGTGAAAAACTGTTTTTT | CATSRDVGTSGGGEKLFF